In this sample, the clone carrying this T cell receptor (beta chain) turned up a few times. The CDR3 runs 14 residues. The V end lost 4 bases, the J end lost 2 bases, and 12 bases lay between the germline ends. Germline CDR1 reads MDHEN; CDR2 reads SYDVKM. The data were taken from a study of early T cells in non-severe SARS-CoV-2 infection. Using its own MiXCR run on the 5' RACE reads, TCRdb lists one record per CDR3 protein. The sample lists 100,000 or so distinct CDR3 sequences, approximately 17% occurring once. The sequencing used whole blood, collected at baseline. The rearrangement uses TRBV28 and TRBJ2-7; D is perhaps TRBD1 or TRBD2 (5 bases each). The clonotype comes from an adult who was a healthcare worker with PCR-confirmed SARS-CoV-2 infection or an uninfected control (not recorded which). CDR3: CASSSGTETYEQYF. The CDR3 DNA reads TGTGCCAGCAGTTCCGGGACGGAAACCTACGAGCAGTACTTC.